This TCR beta chain was sequenced for a study of blood T cell repertoires in COVID-19. Trimming at V came to 5 bases and at J to 4 bases, leaving 14 bases not matched to a gene. CDR1 MDHEN and CDR2 SYDVKM come from the germline V gene. This CDR3 has 17 amino acids. Profiling relied on immunoSEQ multiplex PCR, and the TCRdb table lists in-frame clones only, not all of them. This sample has roughly 200,000 clones, with more than 80% found just once. Enrolled during active infection, Seattle patients were then followed longitudinally. The receptor's source is a woman in her 40s with COVID-19, enrolled during active disease. The chain carries TRBV28 and TRBJ2-3; 8 nucleotides align to TRBD2. Sequencing used peripheral blood. CDR3 loop: CASSGLGSGSSADTQYF. The CDR3 nucleotides read TGTGCCAGCAGTGGCCTCGGAAGCGGGAGTTCAGCAGATACGCAGTATTTT.